A single sample gave rise to the 27 T cell receptor beta chains below, sequenced in a study of control samples from healthy donors and cancer patients. Sequencing used immunoSEQ multiplex PCR; TCRdb keeps in-frame clones, though not all of them. The sample has some 95,000 clones, 88% seen once. The sequenced sample consisted of blood. The origin of the receptors is a man aged 30 to 39 in good health.

The rearrangement links TRBV28 to TRBJ2-7; 8 nucleotides match TRBD2. In germline, CDR1 is MDHEN, CDR2 SYDVKM. The ends lost 3 bases at V and 2 bases at J; junction bases unmatched: 12. The CDR3 extends over 17 amino acids. The DNA of the CDR3 is TGTGCCAGCAGTTTCCCCCTCGGGGACGGGAGGGCCTACGAGCAGTACTTC. Translation gives CASSFPLGDGRAYEQYF.

The count of this clone is one. This sequence joins TRBV19 and TRBJ2-1, with 11 bases aligning to TRBD2. CDR3 length equals 14 residues. Germline V gene data show CDR1 as LNHDA and CDR2 as SQIVND (reference sequence). V lost 7 bases and J lost 5; bases outside the gene matches: 4. The CDR3 region is CASKASGRNNEQFF. Here the CDR3 DNA reads TGTGCCAGTAAGGCTAGCGGGAGGAACAATGAGCAGTTCTTC. The entire variable domain, with the rest obtained from reference TRBV19 and TRBJ2-1, is as follows: DGGITQSPKYLFRKEGQNVTLSCEQNLNHDAMYWYRQDPGQGLRLIYYSQIVNDFQKGDIAEGYSVSREKKESFPLTVTSAQKNPTAFYLCASKASGRNNEQFFGPGTRLTVL.

The rearrangement links TRBV4-1 to TRBJ2-7; unclear D gene. V was trimmed by 0 bases and J by 6 bases, leaving 6 bases between them. CDR3 length equals 12 residues. Germline lookup yields CDR1 MGHRA and CDR2 YSYEKL. The CDR3 is CASSQDGIEQYF. In nucleotides, the CDR3 is TGCGCCAGCAGCCAAGATGGAATCGAGCAGTACTTC.

The CDR3 spells CASSLDGASGTNGNEQFF. Written as DNA, the CDR3 is TGTGCCAGCAGCTTAGATGGTGCTAGCGGGACCAATGGCAATGAGCAGTTCTTC. V gene TRBV11-2 combines with J gene TRBJ2-1; 9 positions agree with TRBD2. The germline V gene encodes CDR1 SGHAT and CDR2 FQNNGV. Trimming took 0 bases from V and 6 from J; bases not matched to a gene: 12. The CDR3 has 18 amino acids.

In nucleotides, the CDR3 is TGTGCCAGCAGCGTAGTTGTTGCGGGCGACCATCCATTCCATGAGCAGTTCTTC. It encodes CASSVVVAGDHPFHEQFF. The chain uses TRBV9 and TRBJ2-1; D is perhaps TRBD2 (5 bases). This CDR3 region has 18 residues. V was pared by 0 bases and J by 8 bases, with 24 bases between. Per the germline V gene, CDR1 is SGDLS and CDR2 is YYNGEE.

This clone was seen just once. V gene TRBV9 combines with J gene TRBJ2-5; TRBD2 matches at 11 bases. The germline V gene encodes CDR1 SGDLS and CDR2 YYNGEE. CDR3 length equals 17 residues. V was clipped by 3 bases and J by 3 bases; unmatched bases: 10. This CDR3 is CASSAFGIAGGKETQYF. DNA of the CDR3: TGTGCCAGCAGCGCTTTTGGGATAGCGGGAGGGAAAGAGACCCAGTACTTC.

The genes are TRBV27 and TRBJ1-2; D is perhaps TRBD1 (6 bases). The V and J ends lost 2 bases and 2 bases respectively, with 12 bases between them. Germline assignment: CDR1 MNHEY and CDR2 SMNVEV (reference sequence). CDR3 size: 15 residues. In nucleotides, the CDR3 is TGTGCCAGCAGTTTAAGCGGGACACCGAACTATGGCTACACCTTC. Protein sequence: CASSLSGTPNYGYTF.

CDR3 amino acids: CASSQTADRGEQETQYF. CDR3 bases: TGTGCCAGCAGCCAAACGGCGGACAGAGGGGAGCAAGAGACCCAGTACTTC. This chain joins TRBV14 and TRBJ2-5, with D maybe TRBD1 (6 bases). Germline assignment: CDR1 SGHDN and CDR2 FVKESK. The V end was cut by 2 bases, the J end by 2 bases, with 18 bases between. The CDR3 length is 17 residues.

The chain couples TRBV7-2 to TRBJ2-7; 7 bases align to TRBD2. Germline trimming cut 0 bases from V and 0 bases from J; bases unmatched to any gene: 2. The CDR3 spans 15 residues. CDR1 is SGHTA, CDR2 FQGNSA, per germline. CDR3 loop: CASSLAGGPSYEQYF. In DNA form, the CDR3 reads TGTGCCAGCAGCTTAGCGGGAGGGCCCTCCTACGAGCAGTACTTC. The complete variable domain, with remaining parts taken from reference TRBV7-2 and TRBJ2-7, reads GAGVSQSPSNKVTEKGKDVELRCDPISGHTALYWYRQSLGQGLEFLIYFQGNSAPDKSGLPSDRFSAERTGGSVSTLTIQRTQQEDSAVYLCASSLAGGPSYEQYFGPGTRLTVT.

The CDR3 here is CASSKGQAVKDEKLFF. The DNA of the CDR3 is TGCGCCAGCAGCAAGGGACAGGCTGTGAAGGATGAAAAACTGTTTTTT. The chain links TRBV5-1 to TRBJ1-4; TRBD1 matches 8 bases. Per the germline V gene, CDR1 is SGHRS and CDR2 is YFSETQ. The V and J ends lost 4 bases and 6 bases, in that order; junction bases with no gene match: 11. The CDR3 sequence is 16 residues long.

The rearrangement uses TRBV13 and TRBJ2-5; D not resolved. The CDR3 is made up of 12 amino acids. Trimming shortened V by 5 bases and J by 4 bases, and 8 bases separated the two germline ends. Germline V lookup: CDR1 PRHDT, CDR2 FYEKMQ (reference sequence). The CDR3 DNA reads as TGTGCCAGCAGCCGGGCGCCAGAGACCCAGTACTTC. The encoded protein is CASSRAPETQYF.

V gene TRBV10-1 combines with J gene TRBJ2-2; D is perhaps TRBD1 (6 bases). This CDR3 contains 17 residues. V lost 7 bases and J lost 0, with 18 bases in between. The germline CDR1 and CDR2 sequences are WNHNN and SYGVQD (reference sequence). CDR3 amino acids: CASNSRDIFSNTGELFF. The CDR3 nucleotides read TGCGCCAGCAACTCCCGGGACATCTTTTCGAACACCGGGGAGCTGTTTTTT.

The V call is TRBV2, the J call TRBJ1-6, with D possibly TRBD1 on 5 matching bases. Germline lookup yields CDR1 SNHLY and CDR2 FYNNEI. Trimming stripped 6 bases from V and 9 bases from J, with 18 bases between. The CDR3 is made up of 15 amino acids. CDR3 region: CASSPEGRLGSPLHF. CDR3 DNA sequence: TGTGCCAGCAGCCCGGAGGGACGCCTCGGTTCACCCCTCCACTTT. The full variable domain, completed using reference TRBV2 and TRBJ1-6, is EPEVTQTPSHQVTQMGQEVILRCVPISNHLYFYWYRQILGQKVEFLVSFYNNEISEKSEIFDDQFSVERPDGSNFTLKIRSTKLEDSAMYFCASSPEGRLGSPLHFGNGTRLTVT.

This rearrangement joins TRBV11-3 to TRBJ2-7; 8 nucleotides agree with TRBD1. Germline V gene sequence: CDR1 SGHNT, CDR2 YENEEA. The CDR3 covers 14 residues. V was pared by 4 bases and J by 2 bases, with 4 bases of the junction left unmatched. CDR3 region: CASSSRQGPYEQYF. CDR3 DNA sequence: TGTGCCAGCAGCTCCCGACAGGGGCCCTACGAGCAGTACTTC.

This clone was seen only once. The chain uses TRBV24-1 and TRBJ1-2, with 7 positions matching TRBD1. CDR1 and CDR2 (germline): KGHDR, SFDVKD. The CDR3 has 13 residues. The J segment lost 2 bases and the V segment lost 6 bases, leaving 2 bases of the junction unmatched. The CDR3 loop reads CATSSQGNYGYTF. The CDR3 DNA sequence: TGTGCCACCAGTTCACAGGGGAACTATGGCTACACCTTC.

This clone appeared a single time. The chain uses TRBV24-1 and TRBJ2-3, with TRBD2 as a possible D gene (6 bases). Germline-derived CDR1 and CDR2 are KGHDR and SFDVKD. The CDR3 sequence is 16 residues long. V lost 0 bases to trimming and J lost 0 bases, with 9 bases between them. The CDR3 reads CATSDLTGESTDTQYF. The CDR3 bases are TGTGCCACCAGTGATTTGACGGGGGAGAGCACAGATACGCAGTATTTT.

The chain has TRBV19 and TRBJ2-5; possible D gene TRBD1, 6 bases. V lost 0 bases and J lost 4, with 30 bases in between. The CDR3 loop spans 21 amino acids. Germline V gene lookup returns CDR1 LNHDA and CDR2 SQIVND (reference sequence). CDR3 coding DNA: TGTGCCAGTAGTATAGATTACGATATCGCCAGGGGCAAGGATCCGATAGAGACCCAGTACTTC. Amino acids: CASSIDYDIARGKDPIETQYF.

This chain connects TRBV5-1 to TRBJ2-3, with 7 bases fitting TRBD1. Germline CDR1 and CDR2: SGHRS and YFSETQ. CDR3 length: 15 amino acids. The ends lost 5 bases at V and 13 bases at J; junction bases unmatched: 19. The CDR3 sequence is CASSYRQGALFFEYF. The CDR3 bases are TGCGCCAGCAGTTATAGACAGGGCGCGCTTTTTTTTGAGTATTTT.

V and J are TRBV6-6 and TRBJ1-6, with D unresolved. Germline CDR1 MNHNY, CDR2 SVGAGI (reference sequence). CDR3 size: 15 residues. V was trimmed by 0 bases and J by 6 bases, leaving 9 bases between them. This CDR3 reads CASSYSRNPNSPLHF. CDR3 nucleotide sequence: TGTGCCAGCAGTTACTCCCGAAACCCTAATTCACCCCTCCACTTT.

This rearrangement joins TRBV6-5 to TRBJ1-2; D is unclear. The length of the CDR3 is 13 residues. Germline CDR1 MNHEY, CDR2 SVGAGI. Trimming left V 5 bases short and J 6 bases short, with 13 bases between. The CDR3 nucleotides are TGTGCCAGCAGTAACATCCCCACGGATGGCTACACCTTC. As protein: CASSNIPTDGYTF.

The chain couples TRBV9 to TRBJ2-3; D is perhaps TRBD2 (5 bases). The V end was cut by 4 bases, the J end by 1 base, with 10 bases between. There are 14 residues in the CDR3. Germline V gives CDR1 SGDLS, CDR2 YYNGEE. CDR3 DNA sequence: TGTGCCAGCAGCACAAGCGGCCGCACAGATACGCAGTATTTT. Translated, it gives CASSTSGRTDTQYF.

The chain combines TRBV2 with TRBJ2-4; 7 bases agree with TRBD2. V gave up 3 bases and J gave up 9 bases; unmatched junction bases: 5. Germline V CDR1 and CDR2: SNHLY, FYNNEI. This CDR3 is built from 13 residues. CDR3 loop: CASSEGEGFIQYF. CDR3 coding DNA: TGTGCCAGCAGTGAGGGGGAGGGGTTCATTCAGTACTTC.

The J gene is TRBJ1-3, the V gene TRBV14; D is perhaps TRBD1 (6 bases). The CDR3 is 14 amino acids. Looked up from germline, CDR1 is SGHDN and CDR2 is FVKESK. V gave up 4 bases and J gave up 4 bases, with 11 bases separating them. CDR3 amino acids: CASSPWTAGNTIYF. DNA for the CDR3: TGTGCCAGCAGCCCCTGGACAGCAGGAAACACCATATATTTT.

The rearrangement uses TRBV5-1 and TRBJ2-5; D unresolved. The germline gives CDR1 SGHRS, CDR2 YFSETQ. The V end was cut by 3 bases, the J end by 2 bases, with 11 bases between. This CDR3 region has 14 residues. CDR3 coding DNA: TGCGCCAGCAGCTGGGTCACGATACAAGAGACCCAGTACTTC. It yields the protein CASSWVTIQETQYF. The whole variable domain, remainder taken from reference TRBV5-1 and TRBJ2-5, is KAGVTQTPRYLIKTRGQQVTLSCSPISGHRSVSWYQQTPGQGLQFLFEYFSETQRNKGNFPGRFSGRQFSNSRSEMNVSTLELGDSALYLCASSWVTIQETQYFGPGTRLLVL.

This sequence joins TRBV5-1 and TRBJ2-1; either TRBD1 or TRBD2 may supply D (5 bases each). Germline CDR1 and CDR2: SGHRS and YFSETQ. V was trimmed by 0 bases and J by 5 bases, leaving 12 bases between them. The CDR3 runs to 15 residues. CDR3 DNA: TGCGCCAGCAGCTTGGGTGGGGGAGTAAACAATGAGCAGTTCTTC. Encoded protein: CASSLGGGVNNEQFF.

The chain joins TRBV5-1 to TRBJ2-1; D not certain. V was clipped by 3 bases and J by 6 bases, with 13 bases between them. This CDR3 is 14 amino acids long. Germline CDR1 reads SGHRS; CDR2 reads YFSETQ. This CDR3 is CASSSDRPSNEQFF. The CDR3, as DNA: TGCGCCAGCAGCTCCGACCGACCGAGCAATGAGCAGTTCTTC.

J is TRBJ1-5 and V is TRBV12-2; TRBD1, the table's D call, was not compared with the DNA. TRBV12-2 is noted as a pseudogene. The CDR3 extends over 15 amino acids. The CDR3: CASRRGQYSNQPQHF. In DNA form, the CDR3 reads TGTGCAAGTCGCCGCGGACAGTATAGCAATCAGCCCCAGCATTTT.